This TCR beta chain was sequenced during a study of blood T cell repertoires in COVID-19. Study background: Samples of COVID-19 (acute and convalescent) were obtained from the United States, Italy and Spain. T cells, B-cell-depleted T cells, or PBMCs supplied cDNA or gDNA.

The germline gives CDR1 PRHDT, CDR2 FYEKMQ (reference sequence). The CDR3 has 19 amino acids. The V segment lost 5 bases and the J segment 3 bases; nucleotides outside the gene matches: 17. In the original processing: Amplification from reference gene primers served as the basis for estimated nucleated cell counts. This table comes from immunoSEQ multiplex PCR, and its TCRdb copy is limited to in-frame clones, with some not included. Clonal size and the V and J genes are those of that table, whereas D and trimming came from the DNA. The sample gives 350,000 to 450,000 clones, roughly 90% of which show up once; 0.95% to 1.5% is in the top ten.

The clonotype was recovered from a man aged 35-49 years with acute or convalescent COVID-19. The chain links TRBV13 to TRBJ1-3; 9 positions agree with TRBD1. The sequenced sample was peripheral blood. The chain's CDR3 is CASSPRLTEGQGGGNTIYF. DNA of the CDR3: TGTGCCAGCAGCCCCCGATTAACAGAGGGACAGGGAGGTGGAAACACCATATATTTT.